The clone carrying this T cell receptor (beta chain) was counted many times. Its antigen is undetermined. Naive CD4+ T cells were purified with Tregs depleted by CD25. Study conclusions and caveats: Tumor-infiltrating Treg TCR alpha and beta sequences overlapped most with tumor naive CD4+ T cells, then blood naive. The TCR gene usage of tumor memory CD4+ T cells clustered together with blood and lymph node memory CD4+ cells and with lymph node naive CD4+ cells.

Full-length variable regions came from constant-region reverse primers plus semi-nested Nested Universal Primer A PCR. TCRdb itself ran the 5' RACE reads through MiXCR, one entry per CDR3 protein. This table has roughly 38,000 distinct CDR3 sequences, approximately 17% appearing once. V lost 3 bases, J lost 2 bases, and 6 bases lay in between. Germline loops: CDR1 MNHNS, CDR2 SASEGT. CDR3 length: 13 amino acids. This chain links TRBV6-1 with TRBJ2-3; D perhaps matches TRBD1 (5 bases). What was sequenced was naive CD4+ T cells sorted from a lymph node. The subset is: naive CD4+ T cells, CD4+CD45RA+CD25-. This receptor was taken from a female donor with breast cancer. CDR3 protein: CASSEGHTDTQYF. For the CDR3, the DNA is TGTGCCAGCAGTGAGGGGCACACAGATACGCAGTATTTT.